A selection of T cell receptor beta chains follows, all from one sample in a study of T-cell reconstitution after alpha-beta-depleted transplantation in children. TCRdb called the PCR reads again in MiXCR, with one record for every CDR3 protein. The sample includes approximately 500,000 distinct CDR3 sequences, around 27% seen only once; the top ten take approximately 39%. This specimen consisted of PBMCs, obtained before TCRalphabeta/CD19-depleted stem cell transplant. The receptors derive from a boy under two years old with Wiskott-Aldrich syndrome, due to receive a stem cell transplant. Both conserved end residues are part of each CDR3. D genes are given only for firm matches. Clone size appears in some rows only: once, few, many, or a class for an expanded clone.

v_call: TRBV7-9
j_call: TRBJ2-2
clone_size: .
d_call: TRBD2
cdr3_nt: TGTGCCAGCAGCTTTAGTCCTAGCGGAAAGGAAGCCGGGGAGCTGTTTTTT
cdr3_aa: CASSFSPSGKEAGELFF

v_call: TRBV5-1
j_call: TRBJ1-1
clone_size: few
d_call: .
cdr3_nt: TGCGCCAGCAGCTTGGAGGCGGAGAACACTGAAGCTTTCTTT
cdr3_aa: CASSLEAENTEAFF

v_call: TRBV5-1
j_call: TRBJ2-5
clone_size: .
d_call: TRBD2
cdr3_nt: TGCGCCAGCAGTGTGGCGGGAGAAGAGACCCAGTACTTC
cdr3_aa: CASSVAGEETQYF

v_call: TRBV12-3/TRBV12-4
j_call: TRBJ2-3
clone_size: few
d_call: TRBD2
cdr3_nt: TGTGCCAGCAGTCGCGGGACTAGCGGTAATACGCAGTATTTT
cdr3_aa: CASSRGTSGNTQYF

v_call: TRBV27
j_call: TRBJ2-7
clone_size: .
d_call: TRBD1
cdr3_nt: TGTGCCAGCAGTTTTGCCGGGACAGGGGCTTTTTACGAGCAGTACTTC
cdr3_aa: CASSFAGTGAFYEQYF

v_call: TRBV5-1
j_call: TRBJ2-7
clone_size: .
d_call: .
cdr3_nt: TGCGCCAGCGATGTCTCGGGGGCAGGTTACGAGCAGTACTTC
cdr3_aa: CASDVSGAGYEQYF

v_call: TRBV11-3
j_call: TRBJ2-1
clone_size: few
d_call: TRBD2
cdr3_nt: TGTGCCAGCAGCTTAAGGCTAGCGGGAGCCCATGAGCAGTTCTTC
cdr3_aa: CASSLRLAGAHEQFF

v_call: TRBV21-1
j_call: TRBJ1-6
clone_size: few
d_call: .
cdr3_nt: TGTGCCAGCAGCAAGAATTCGGGGCATCCCTTACATAATTCACCCCTCCACTTT
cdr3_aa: CASSKNSGHPLHNSPLHF

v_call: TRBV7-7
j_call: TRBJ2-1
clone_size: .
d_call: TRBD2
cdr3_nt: TGTGCCAGCACCTCAAGCGGGACCCAAGAGCAGTTCTTC
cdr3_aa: CASTSSGTQEQFF

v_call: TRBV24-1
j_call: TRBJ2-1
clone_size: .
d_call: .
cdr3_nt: TGTGCCACCAGTGATCCCCGGGGAACCGGGACAGAGCAGTTCTTC
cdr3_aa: CATSDPRGTGTEQFF

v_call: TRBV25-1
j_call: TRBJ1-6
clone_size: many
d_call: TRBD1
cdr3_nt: TGTGCCAGCGGCTGGGACAGGGGAGGTTCACCCCTCCACTTT
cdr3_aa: CASGWDRGGSPLHF

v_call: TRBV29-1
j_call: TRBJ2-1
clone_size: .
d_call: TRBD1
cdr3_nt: TGCAGCGTTCCGGGACAGGGGTACAATGAGCAGTTCTTC
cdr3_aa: CSVPGQGYNEQFF

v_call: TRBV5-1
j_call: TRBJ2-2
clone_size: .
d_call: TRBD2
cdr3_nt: TGCGCCAGCAGCTTGGGTTTCGGACTAGCGGGACTCACCGGGGAGCTGTTTTTT
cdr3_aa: CASSLGFGLAGLTGELFF

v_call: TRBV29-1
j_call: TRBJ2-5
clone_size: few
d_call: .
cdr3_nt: TGCAGCGCCAAGACTAGTGGGGAGACCCAGTACTTC
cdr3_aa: CSAKTSGETQYF

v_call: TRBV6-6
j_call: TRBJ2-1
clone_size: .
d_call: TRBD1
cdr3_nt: TGTGCCAGCACGGGACAGATCTACAATGAGCAGTTCTTC
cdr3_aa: CASTGQIYNEQFF

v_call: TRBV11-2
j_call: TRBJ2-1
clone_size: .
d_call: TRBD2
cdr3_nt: TGTGCCAGCAGCTACAATAGCGGGAGACATGAGCAGTTCTTC
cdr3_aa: CASSYNSGRHEQFF

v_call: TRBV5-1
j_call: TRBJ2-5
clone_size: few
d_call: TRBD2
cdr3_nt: TGCGCCAGCGGTAGAGCTAGCGGGAGTCCCCAAGAGACCCAGTACTTC
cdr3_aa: CASGRASGSPQETQYF

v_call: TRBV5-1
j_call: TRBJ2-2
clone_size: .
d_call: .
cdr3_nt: TGCGCCAGCAGCTTGGGCTCTCGGGTAGGGAGCGAAACCGGGGAGCTGTTTTTT
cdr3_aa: CASSLGSRVGSETGELFF

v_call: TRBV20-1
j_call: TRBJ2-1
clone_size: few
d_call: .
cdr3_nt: TGCAGTGCTACGGTGAGGAACCAAGGGATTAATGAGCAGTTCTTC
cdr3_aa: CSATVRNQGINEQFF

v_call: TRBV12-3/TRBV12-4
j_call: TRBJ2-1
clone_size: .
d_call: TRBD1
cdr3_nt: TGTGCCAGCAGTAACTCCCGGGACAGGGGGCACAATGAGCAGTTCTTC
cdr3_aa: CASSNSRDRGHNEQFF

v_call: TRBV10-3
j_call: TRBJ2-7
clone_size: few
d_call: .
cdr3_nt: TGTGCCATCAGTCGGCCCAGCTCCTACGAGCAGTACTTC
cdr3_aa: CAISRPSSYEQYF

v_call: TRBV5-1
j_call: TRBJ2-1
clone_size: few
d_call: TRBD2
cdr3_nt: TGCGCCAGCAGGCTCGGACTAGCGGGAGGTGATTACAATGAGCAGTTCTTC
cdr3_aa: CASRLGLAGGDYNEQFF

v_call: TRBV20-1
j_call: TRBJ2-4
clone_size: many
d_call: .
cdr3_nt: TGCAGTGCTAGATCCGGAGCCAAAAACATTCAGTACTTC
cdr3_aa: CSARSGAKNIQYF

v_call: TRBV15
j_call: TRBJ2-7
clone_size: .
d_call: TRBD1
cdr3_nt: TGTGCCACCAGCAGGTTGCCCTACGGGACAGGCTCCTACGAGCAGTACTTC
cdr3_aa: CATSRLPYGTGSYEQYF

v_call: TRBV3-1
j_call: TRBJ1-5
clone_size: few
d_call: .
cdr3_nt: TGTGCCAGCAGCCGGGGGTATCAGCCCCAGCATTTT
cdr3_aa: CASSRGYQPQHF

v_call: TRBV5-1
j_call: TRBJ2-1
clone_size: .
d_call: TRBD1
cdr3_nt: TGCGCCAGCAGCCCCCGGCAGGGGACAGAGTATTACAATGAGAAGTTCTTC
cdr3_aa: CASSPRQGTEYYNEKFF